Reported below is one T cell receptor beta chain. Which antigen it targets is not known. No quality values exist for individual bases; no much larger clone is one base distant. The sample's treatment or condition label is to be understood as: allogeneic hematopoietic cell transplantation with graft depleted of TCRalphabeta T cells and CD19 B cells. The transplant recipients were children given TCRalphabeta/CD19-depleted allogeneic hematopoietic cell grafts. This record comes from a study of T-cell reconstitution after alpha-beta-depleted transplantation in children (dated by TCRdb to 2016 to 2017). Looking at the study overall: The study quantitatively tracked T-cell immune reconstitution after TCRalphabeta/CD19-depleted allogeneic hematopoietic cell transplantation in children using TCR repertoire profiling.

V trim: 1 base; J trim: 4 bases; unmatched bases: 8. According to the germline V gene, CDR1 reads SGHAT and CDR2 reads FQNNGV. The CDR3 covers 16 residues, taking in both the cysteine and the phenylalanine. Just CDR3 DNA is preserved here, 48 bases in frame from base 1. Library construction relied on PCR. Sequencing instrument: Illumina HiSeq 2500. To normalize quantification of the TCRbeta repertoire, the TCR libraries were built with molecular barcoding that relied on unique molecular identifiers. TCRdb reanalyzed the raw reads on its own, using fastp at Q25 for trimming and MiXCR for clone calling, and kept in-frame beta chains. CDR3 protein duplicates are merged, each entry listing the most common genes and DNA. This sample holds about 110,000 distinct CDR3 sequences; 5% to 7% were observed only once. The leading ten clones occupy 20% to 25% of the sample. Study-wide findings and limitations: The high TCRbeta diversity at day 60 in some patients was ascribed to recipient T cells and intrathymic progenitors that had survived conditioning. Over the following months the frequencies of hyperexpanded clones went down, and after one year T-cell counts and TCRbeta diversity were mostly credited to newly produced T cells. The apparently early alphabetaT-cell count recovery about two months after transplant was reportedly dependent on only several hundred rapidly expanded clones derived from non-depleted graft cells.

The clonotype was recovered from a male patient between 2 and 9 years old who had a stem cell transplant for acute lymphoblastic leukemia, so the T cells may come from the graft donor. The chain was built from TRBV11-2 and TRBJ2-5, with 8 bases matching TRBD1. The material sequenced was PBMCs, mostly from graft donor cells, taken 360 days after TCRalphabeta/CD19-depleted stem cell transplant. CDR3 region: CASSLGTGLGGETQYF. The DNA reads as follows: TGTGCCAGCAGCTTAGGGACAGGGCTGGGAGGAGAGACCCAGTACTTC.